The 7 T cell receptor beta chains presented below share a single source sample, sequenced in a study of T cell repertoires in cytomegalovirus infection. A single record per CDR3 protein comes from TCRdb applying MiXCR to the reads. The sample lists about 300,000 distinct CDR3 sequences, 20% to 30% occurring once. The sample taken for sequencing was PBMCs. All receptors derive from a human donor in good health (CMV status not recorded). Some clones in this sample may be carry-over from other donors' samples.

This clonotype was counted ten times or more. The chain recombines TRBV7-9 with TRBJ2-1; maybe TRBD2 (6 bases). Trimming removed 7 bases at V and 0 bases at J, with 13 bases between. The CDR3 has 15 residues. CDR1 and CDR2 (germline): SEHNR, FQNEAQ (reference sequence). The CDR3 nucleotides read TGTGCCAGCATCAAGGAGCGGGTCTCCTACAATGAGCAGTTCTTC. This gives the protein CASIKERVSYNEQFF.

The J gene is TRBJ2-6, the V gene TRBV28; D not resolved. Germline values: CDR1 MDHEN, CDR2 SYDVKM. The CDR3 has 16 amino acids. The germline V and J ends were trimmed by 1 base and 4 bases, with 11 bases remaining between them. The CDR3 coding sequence is TGTGCCAGCAGTTTATTCGGTCTCGGGGGGGCCAACGTCCTGACTTTC. This sequence encodes CASSLFGLGGANVLTF.

The chain carries TRBV19 and TRBJ1-5; D may be TRBD1 (5 bases). Between the trimmed V and J ends, which lost 5 bases and 4 bases, there was a span of 21 bases. The CDR3 totals 17 residues. Germline CDR1 and CDR2: LNHDA and SQIVND (reference sequence). CDR3 nucleotide sequence: TGTGCCAGTAGTGTCTGGGGAGGCGGTGGGGGAAATCAGCCCCAGCATTTT. Translating it yields CASSVWGGGGGNQPQHF.

The table lists this clonotype with many counts. The chain carries TRBV7-2 and TRBJ2-3; TRBD1 agrees at 7 bases. CDR3 length equals 15 residues. Germline trimming cut 5 bases from V and 1 base from J; bases unmatched to any gene: 6. Germline assignment: CDR1 SGHTA and CDR2 FQGNSA. CDR3 coding DNA: TGTGCCAGCAGCCGCGACAGGGCCGGCACAGATACGCAGTATTTT. Its translation: CASSRDRAGTDTQYF.

The rearrangement joins TRBV7-2 to TRBJ2-7, with D tentatively TRBD2 (5 bases). Germline CDR1 reads SGHTA; CDR2 reads FQGNSA. V was trimmed by 3 bases and J by 6 bases, leaving 9 bases between them. The CDR3 covers 12 residues. The DNA of the CDR3 is TGTGCCAGCAGCTTGGACTGGAGCGAGCAGTACTTC. Residues: CASSLDWSEQYF.

The V and J genes are TRBV2 and TRBJ1-4; tentative D call: TRBD1 (6 bases). The V gene's germline CDR1 is SNHLY and CDR2 FYNNEI. The CDR3 covers 15 residues. V gave up 3 bases and J gave up 4 bases, with 12 bases separating them. CDR3 DNA sequence: TGTGCCAGCAGTGAGGTCAGGGGAGGTAATGAAAAACTGTTTTTT. It translates to CASSEVRGGNEKLFF. The variable domain in full, completed from reference TRBV2 and TRBJ1-4, reads EPEVTQTPSHQVTQMGQEVILRCVPISNHLYFYWYRQILGQKVEFLVSFYNNEISEKSEIFDDQFSVERPDGSNFTLKIRSTKLEDSAMYFCASSEVRGGNEKLFFGSGTQLSVL.

This clonotype occurred many times. The chain combines TRBV7-2 with TRBJ2-1; tentatively, D is TRBD2 (5 bases). Per germline, CDR1 SGHTA and CDR2 FQGNSA. The germline V and J ends were trimmed by 3 bases and 2 bases, with 11 bases remaining between them. The CDR3 runs to 15 residues. CDR3 sequence reads: CASSLAGLTYNEQFF. In DNA, the CDR3 is TGTGCCAGCAGCTTGGCGGGCTTAACCTACAATGAGCAGTTCTTC. Drawing the rest from reference TRBV7-2 and TRBJ2-1, the complete variable domain is GAGVSQSPSNKVTEKGKDVELRCDPISGHTALYWYRQSLGQGLEFLIYFQGNSAPDKSGLPSDRFSAERTGGSVSTLTIQRTQQEDSAVYLCASSLAGLTYNEQFFGPGTRLTVL.